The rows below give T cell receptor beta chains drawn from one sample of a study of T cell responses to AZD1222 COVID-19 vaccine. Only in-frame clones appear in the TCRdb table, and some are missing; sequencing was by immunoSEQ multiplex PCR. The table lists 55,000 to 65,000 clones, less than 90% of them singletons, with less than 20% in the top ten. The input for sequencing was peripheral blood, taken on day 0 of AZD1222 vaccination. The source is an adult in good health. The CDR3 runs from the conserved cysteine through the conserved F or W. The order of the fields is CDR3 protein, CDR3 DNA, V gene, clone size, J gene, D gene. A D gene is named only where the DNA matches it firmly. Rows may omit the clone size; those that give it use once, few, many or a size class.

cdr3_aa: CASSFGQSDNSPLHF
cdr3_nt: TGTGCCAGCAGCTTCGGACAGTCTGATAATTCACCCCTCCACTTT
v_call: TRBV5-4
clone_size: NA
j_call: TRBJ1-6
d_call: NA

cdr3_aa: CASSYPGRPDYGYTF
cdr3_nt: TGTGCCAGCAGCTACCCTGGGAGGCCTGACTATGGCTACACCTTC
v_call: TRBV5-5
clone_size: NA
j_call: TRBJ1-2
d_call: NA

cdr3_aa: CASSPDTLSTDTQYF
cdr3_nt: TGCGCCAGCAGCCCGGACACTCTCAGCACAGATACGCAGTATTTT
v_call: TRBV5-1
clone_size: NA
j_call: TRBJ2-3
d_call: NA

cdr3_aa: CARVGSYEQYF
cdr3_nt: TGTGCCAGAGTGGGGTCCTACGAGCAGTACTTC
v_call: TRBV7-5
clone_size: NA
j_call: TRBJ2-7
d_call: NA

cdr3_aa: CASSISAGGFDNEQFF
cdr3_nt: TGTGCCAGTAGTATTTCAGCGGGGGGATTTGACAATGAGCAGTTCTTC
v_call: TRBV19
clone_size: few
j_call: TRBJ2-1
d_call: TRBD2

cdr3_aa: CASSDPRQGEKTEAFF
cdr3_nt: TGTGCCAGCAGTGACCCCCGACAGGGAGAAAAAACTGAAGCTTTCTTT
v_call: TRBV2
clone_size: few
j_call: TRBJ1-1
d_call: TRBD1

cdr3_aa: CASKRQGASSPEPQHF
cdr3_nt: TGTGCCAGTAAAAGACAGGGGGCATCGTCCCCTGAGCCCCAGCATTTT
v_call: TRBV19
clone_size: NA
j_call: TRBJ1-5
d_call: TRBD1

cdr3_aa: CASSPGQGIGTDTQYF
cdr3_nt: TGCGCCAGCAGCCCCGGACAGGGAATAGGCACAGATACGCAGTATTTT
v_call: TRBV5-1
clone_size: NA
j_call: TRBJ2-3
d_call: TRBD1

cdr3_aa: CASSLYASGGLEQFF
cdr3_nt: TGTGCCAGCAGCTTGTACGCTAGCGGGGGGTTGGAGCAGTTCTTC
v_call: TRBV5-8
clone_size: NA
j_call: TRBJ2-1
d_call: TRBD2

cdr3_aa: CASMPLFVGNTEAFF
cdr3_nt: TGTGCCAGCATGCCTCTATTTGTGGGGAACACTGAAGCTTTCTTT
v_call: TRBV7-8
clone_size: NA
j_call: TRBJ1-1
d_call: NA

cdr3_aa: CSASKGNGANVLTF
cdr3_nt: TGCAGTGCTAGTAAGGGGAATGGGGCCAACGTCCTGACTTTC
v_call: TRBV20-1
clone_size: NA
j_call: TRBJ2-6
d_call: NA

cdr3_aa: CASSFGGGEQYF
cdr3_nt: TGTGCCAGCAGCTTCGGGGGCGGCGAGCAGTACTTC
v_call: TRBV11-3
clone_size: NA
j_call: TRBJ2-7
d_call: NA

cdr3_aa: CASSTSGSYGYTF
cdr3_nt: TGTGCCAGTAGTACTTCAGGGAGCTATGGCTACACCTTC
v_call: TRBV19
clone_size: NA
j_call: TRBJ1-2
d_call: NA

cdr3_aa: CARSLSAQGKGCNQPQHF
cdr3_nt: TGTGCCAGAAGCTTGTCGGCCCAGGGGAAGGGTTGCAATCAGCCCCAGCATTTT
v_call: TRBV5-3
clone_size: NA
j_call: TRBJ1-5
d_call: NA

cdr3_aa: CASIPRTGFINEQFF
cdr3_nt: TGTGCCAGCATCCCCCGGACAGGGTTCATCAATGAGCAGTTCTTC
v_call: TRBV5-8
clone_size: NA
j_call: TRBJ2-1
d_call: TRBD1

cdr3_aa: CASSLGGQGPYEQYF
cdr3_nt: TGCGCCAGCAGCTTAGGCGGACAGGGGCCCTACGAGCAGTACTTC
v_call: TRBV5-1
clone_size: NA
j_call: TRBJ2-7
d_call: TRBD1

cdr3_aa: CASSPGQGVNSPLHF
cdr3_nt: TGCGCCAGCAGCCCGGGACAGGGGGTAAATTCACCCCTCCACTTT
v_call: TRBV4-1
clone_size: NA
j_call: TRBJ1-6
d_call: TRBD1

cdr3_aa: CASSRGQGAYGYTF
cdr3_nt: TGCGCCAGCAGCCGGGGACAGGGCGCCTATGGCTACACCTTC
v_call: TRBV5-1
clone_size: NA
j_call: TRBJ1-2
d_call: TRBD1

cdr3_aa: CASSFSLRDSEKLFF
cdr3_nt: TGTGCCAGCAGCTTCTCTCTTCGGGACAGTGAAAAACTGTTTTTT
v_call: TRBV7-9
clone_size: NA
j_call: TRBJ1-4
d_call: TRBD1

cdr3_aa: CASSVGLDNSPLHF
cdr3_nt: TGTGCCAGCAGCGTAGGCCTGGATAATTCACCCCTCCACTTT
v_call: TRBV9
clone_size: NA
j_call: TRBJ1-6
d_call: NA

cdr3_aa: CASSEVGTDTQYF
cdr3_nt: TGCGCCAGCAGTGAGGTCGGCACAGATACGCAGTATTTT
v_call: TRBV10-2
clone_size: NA
j_call: TRBJ2-3
d_call: NA

cdr3_aa: CASRWTSAGGEQYF
cdr3_nt: TGTGCCAGCAGGTGGACTAGCGCGGGCGGCGAGCAGTACTTC
v_call: TRBV27
clone_size: once
j_call: TRBJ2-7
d_call: TRBD2

cdr3_aa: CASSLDRAGGYQETQYF
cdr3_nt: TGTGCCAGCAGCCTCGACAGGGCGGGTGGGTACCAAGAGACCCAGTACTTC
v_call: TRBV3-1/TRBV3-2
clone_size: NA
j_call: TRBJ2-5
d_call: TRBD1

cdr3_aa: CASSSVWRKTEAFF
cdr3_nt: TGTGCCAGCAGTTCCGTTTGGAGAAAGACTGAAGCTTTCTTT
v_call: TRBV6-5
clone_size: NA
j_call: TRBJ1-1
d_call: NA

cdr3_aa: CASSRGVGTGELFF
cdr3_nt: TGTGCCAGCAGCAGGGGGGTAGGCACCGGGGAGCTGTTTTTT
v_call: TRBV21-1
clone_size: NA
j_call: TRBJ2-2
d_call: NA